A single sample gave rise to the 17 T cell receptor beta chains below, sequenced in a study of T cells in Graves' hyperthyroidism and ophthalmopathy. TCR beta CDR3 regions were amplified from RNA transcripts. The TCR CDR3 was amplified in a first-round RT-PCR using the HTBI primer set. Using its own MiXCR run on the multiplex PCR reads, TCRdb lists one record per CDR3 protein. The table includes more than 550,000 distinct CDR3 sequences, under 20% detected once. Sequenced sample: blood. These receptors were taken from a woman between 50 and 59 years old with Graves' hyperthyroidism that later progressed to Graves' ophthalmopathy.

J is TRBJ2-3 and V is TRBV29-1; 7 bases align to TRBD2. Germline loops: CDR1 SQVTM, CDR2 ANQGSEA. The ends lost 1 base at V and 3 bases at J; junction bases unmatched: 1. The CDR3 runs 13 residues. In nucleotides, the CDR3 is TGCAGCGTTGAAGGGGAGGGAACAGATACGCAGTATTTT. Protein: CSVEGEGTDTQYF.

The chain uses TRBV7-2 and TRBJ2-7, with D possibly TRBD1 on 6 matching bases. The germline CDR1 and CDR2 sequences are SGHTA and FQGNSA. The V end lost 5 bases, the J end lost 0 bases, and 11 bases lay between the germline ends. The CDR3 consists of 14 residues. The CDR3 loop is CASSLYRVSYEQYF. CDR3 nucleotide sequence: TGTGCCAGCAGCCTCTACAGGGTCTCCTACGAGCAGTACTTC.

CDR3 in DNA: TGTGCCAGCAGCTACCCCGGGACAGGGCTCAAAGGCTACACCTTC. Translated, it gives CASSYPGTGLKGYTF. This chain links TRBV11-2 with TRBJ1-2; 9 positions match TRBD1. The CDR3 contains 15 residues. From germline, CDR1 is SGHAT and CDR2 FQNNGV. The V gene end was trimmed by 4 bases and the J gene end by 8 bases; junction bases not matched to a gene: 11.

This clonotype was counted many times. V is TRBV2 and J is TRBJ1-1; a weak D match, TRBD1 (6 bases). Germline CDR1 reads SNHLY; CDR2 reads FYNNEI. Trimming cost V 1 base and J 1 base, with 7 bases left between them. The CDR3 length is 14 residues. DNA for the CDR3: TGTGCCAGCAGTGAAGGGACAGAGAACACTGAAGCTTTCTTT. Its protein is CASSEGTENTEAFF.

This clonotype was counted at least ten times. The rearrangement uses TRBV27 and TRBJ1-5; D ambiguous. Germline V gene sequence: CDR1 MNHEY, CDR2 SMNVEV (reference sequence). Trimming removed 1 base from V and 0 bases from J, with 7 bases in between. This CDR3 region has 15 residues. CDR3 sequence reads: CASSLWQNSNQPQHF. CDR3 nucleotide sequence: TGTGCCAGCAGTTTATGGCAGAATAGCAATCAGCCCCAGCATTTT.

V and J are TRBV5-4 and TRBJ2-5; D might be TRBD2 (6 bases). The germline V and J ends were trimmed by 3 bases and 3 bases, with 12 bases remaining between them. The germline V gene has CDR1 SGHNT and CDR2 YYREEE (reference sequence). This CDR3 comprises 14 residues. The CDR3 nucleotides read TGTGCCAGCAGCTCCTTTAGCGGTAAAGAGACCCAGTACTTC. Translated: CASSSFSGKETQYF.

This clonotype was seen at least ten times. This sequence joins TRBV20-1 and TRBJ2-3, with D perhaps matching TRBD2 (5 bases). Germline assignment: CDR1 DFQATT and CDR2 SNEGSKA (reference sequence). The CDR3 spans 16 residues. V lost 0 bases and J 8 bases, leaving 21 bases between the germline ends. The CDR3 loop is CSARDLPRGSGFTQYF. For the CDR3, the DNA is TGCAGTGCTAGAGATCTTCCCCGGGGAAGTGGATTTACGCAGTATTTT.

This clonotype was picked up many times. V gene TRBV3-1 combines with J gene TRBJ1-3; D uncertain. Per germline, CDR1 LGHDT and CDR2 YNNKEL (reference sequence). The CDR3 is 12 amino acids. V lost 1 base to trimming and J lost 4 bases, with 2 bases between them. CDR3 sequence (DNA): TGTGCCAGCAGCCAAGGAGGAAACACCATATATTTT. Protein sequence: CASSQGGNTIYF.

By its share, this clonotype is medium-sized. V gene TRBV5-1 combines with J gene TRBJ2-3, with TRBD1 as a possible D gene (5 bases). The germline CDR1 and CDR2 sequences are SGHRS and YFSETQ. V shed 0 bases and J shed 2 bases, with 7 bases lying between them. This CDR3 has 14 residues. The CDR3 sequence: CASSLGQSTDTQYF. The CDR3 bases are TGCGCCAGCAGCTTGGGACAGTCCACAGATACGCAGTATTTT.

A remark on this clonotype: The CDR3 ends on some other residue instead of the conserved phenylalanine or tryptophan, so this is likely a read error. The chain uses TRBV7-3 and TRBJ1-5; perhaps TRBD1 as D (5 bases). CDR1 and CDR2 from the germline V gene are SGHTA and FQGTGA. The CDR3 is made up of 14 amino acids. Trimming cost V 9 bases and J 6 bases, with 18 bases left between them. The CDR3, as DNA: TGTGCCAGGGTTAAATCGGGGCGCGGTCAGCCCCAGCATCTT. Translating it yields CARVKSGRGQPQHL.

This clonotype was recorded at least ten times. The V and J genes are TRBV20-1 and TRBJ2-5; TRBD1 matches 9 bases. The V gene end was trimmed by 6 bases and the J gene end by 5 bases; junction bases not matched to a gene: 13. The CDR3 is 15 residues long. Germline V lookup: CDR1 DFQATT, CDR2 SNEGSKA (reference sequence). CDR3 nucleotide sequence: TGCAGTGCCCGCCCTAGGACAGGGGTAAGGGAGACCCAGTACTTC. It is translated as CSARPRTGVRETQYF.

The V call is TRBV24-1, the J call TRBJ2-3; tentatively, D is TRBD1 or TRBD2 (6 bases each). Germline-derived CDR1 and CDR2 are KGHDR and SFDVKD. The V gene lost 9 bases and the J gene lost 3 bases, with 12 bases spanning the gap. There are 13 residues in the CDR3. The CDR3 nucleotides read TGTGCCACCGGGGGGCTGAGAACAGATACGCAGTATTTT. Encoded protein: CATGGLRTDTQYF.

This clonotype has at least ten counts. This chain links TRBV13 with TRBJ2-2; 9 nucleotides line up with TRBD1. V was clipped by 2 bases and J by 5 bases; unmatched bases: 6. Germline-derived CDR1 and CDR2 are PRHDT and FYEKMQ (reference sequence). The CDR3 totals 16 residues. The CDR3 region is CASSLRTGGLTGELFF. The CDR3 nucleotides read TGTGCCAGCAGCTTAAGAACAGGGGGCCTAACCGGGGAGCTGTTTTTT.

Many counts were recorded for this clonotype. This chain uses TRBV11-2 with TRBJ2-7, with 8 bases identical to TRBD1. The V and J ends lost 4 bases and 3 bases, in that order; junction bases with no gene match: 5. This CDR3 region has 14 residues. Germline lookup yields CDR1 SGHAT and CDR2 FQNNGV. CDR3 amino acids: CASSWAGGDYEQYF. The CDR3 DNA is TGTGCCAGCAGCTGGGCAGGGGGCGACTACGAGCAGTACTTC. Full variable domain (outside the CDR3, taken from reference TRBV11-2 and TRBJ2-7): EAGVAQSPRYKIIEKRQSVAFWCNPISGHATLYWYQQILGQGPKLLIQFQNNGVVDDSQLPKDRFSAERLKGVDSTLKIQPAKLEDSAVYLCASSWAGGDYEQYFGPGTRLTVT.

In this sample, this clonotype turned up many times. The rearrangement links TRBV11-2 to TRBJ1-2, with D tentatively TRBD1 (6 bases). The V gene lost 0 bases and the J gene lost 4 bases, with 15 bases spanning the gap. CDR1 SGHAT and CDR2 FQNNGV come from the germline V gene. CDR3 length equals 16 residues. CDR3 sequence (DNA): TGTGCCAGCAGCTTAGATAAAGGGGGGCTGGGCTATGGCTACACCTTC. As protein: CASSLDKGGLGYGYTF.

This clonotype was counted many times. The gene calls are TRBV6-1 and TRBJ1-2; D uncertain. V lost 6 bases and J lost 7, with 12 bases in between. The CDR3 is 12 amino acids. Germline V gene sequence: CDR1 MNHNS, CDR2 SASEGT. The CDR3 nucleotides read TGTGCCAGCAGACGGAGCCCGATTGGCTACACCTTC. Translation gives CASRRSPIGYTF.

This clonotype was picked up many times. CDR3 protein: CASKEGGGAGTEAFF. CDR3 nucleotide sequence: TGCGCCAGCAAAGAGGGAGGGGGCGCTGGCACTGAAGCTTTCTTT. This rearrangement joins TRBV5-1 to TRBJ1-1, with 7 bases that match TRBD1. Germline V gene data show CDR1 as SGHRS and CDR2 as YFSETQ. J gave up 4 bases and V 6 bases, and 12 bases lay outside the gene matches. The CDR3 is 15 residues long.